The 5 T cell receptor beta chains listed next were all sequenced from one sample in a study of cytomegalovirus exposure and HLA in healthy donors. The PCR used 60 Vbeta and 13 Jbeta primers. Using immunoSEQ multiplex PCR, the repertoire was profiled, and TCRdb retains in-frame clones only, with some absent. The sample records 150,000 to 190,000 clones, approximately 72% being singletons. The sample comprised PBMCs. The receptors derive from a man between 18 and 29 years old in good health and CMV-seronegative.

The gene calls are TRBV2 and TRBJ1-2; the match to TRBD1 covers 10 bases. V gave up 8 bases and J gave up 4 bases; unmatched junction bases: 4. Germline V gene lookup returns CDR1 SNHLY and CDR2 FYNNEI. There are 13 residues in the CDR3. CDR3 residues: CASVTGGLYGYTF. The CDR3 DNA sequence: TGTGCCAGCGTGACAGGGGGCCTCTATGGCTACACCTTC.

Remarks on this clone: Other DNA sequences in this sample translate to the same CDR3. This sequence joins TRBV2 and TRBJ2-7; TRBD1 is a possible D gene (5 bases). CDR1 and CDR2 from the germline V gene are SNHLY and FYNNEI. The V end was cut by 3 bases, the J end by 1 base, with 10 bases between. The CDR3 covers 14 residues. In DNA, the CDR3 is TGTGCCAGCAGTGATCGGCAGGGATCCTACGAGCAGTACTTC. It specifies CASSDRQGSYEQYF.

V and J are TRBV4-3 and TRBJ2-5, with TRBD2 identical over 8 bases. The V gene end was trimmed by 0 bases and the J gene end by 2 bases; junction bases not matched to a gene: 8. Germline V gives CDR1 LGHNA, CDR2 YSLEER. This CDR3 spans 17 amino acids. Written as DNA, the CDR3 is TGCGCCAGCAGCCAAGATAGGGTAGCGGGGTTACAAGAGACCCAGTACTTC. Translated: CASSQDRVAGLQETQYF.

The chain joins TRBV30 to TRBJ2-2, with unresolved D. Germline V gene lookup returns CDR1 GTSNPN and CDR2 SVGIG (reference sequence). The CDR3 extends over 12 amino acids. V was clipped by 0 bases and J by 9 bases, with 8 bases between them. DNA for the CDR3: TGTGCCTGGAGTGTCCTGGGCCGGGAGCTGTTTTTT. As protein: CAWSVLGRELFF.

The chain carries TRBV4-3 and TRBJ2-6; D may be TRBD1 (6 bases). V lost 4 bases and J 2 bases, leaving 15 bases between the germline ends. In germline, CDR1 is LGHNA, CDR2 YSLEER. This CDR3 has 17 residues. The CDR3 spells CASSRAVQGPGANVLTF. For the CDR3, the DNA is TGCGCCAGCAGCCGGGCCGTACAGGGCCCTGGGGCCAACGTCCTGACTTTC.